The 27 T cell receptor beta chains listed next were all sequenced from one sample in a study of control samples from healthy donors and cancer patients (dated by TCRdb to about 2020). The method behind the library was the immunoSEQ multiplex PCR assay. The immuneACCESS repertoire file appears here via TCRdb, limited to in-frame rearrangements. These files lack a portion of the clones; in checked studies, under half of the deficit traces to unresolved V genes, and the cause of the others is not known. Across this sample there are 150,000 to 200,000 clones, with over 85% seen only once. Of the sample, more than 10% falls within the top ten clones. The sample comprised blood. The receptors here all came from a young man in good health.

The CDR3 nucleotides are TGTGCCAGCTCACCGGACAGGGGGAGCTCCTACGAGCAGTACTTC. It yields the protein CASSPDRGSSYEQYF. This chain connects TRBV18 to TRBJ2-7; 10 positions agree with TRBD1. This CDR3 has 15 residues. Germline lookup yields CDR1 KGHSH and CDR2 LQKENI. The junction had 2 bases not matched to a gene; V was cut back by 3 bases and J by 0 bases.

The chain combines TRBV9 with TRBJ2-5; D not resolved. Germline V gives CDR1 SGDLS, CDR2 YYNGEE. This CDR3 is built from 12 residues. The V gene lost 2 bases and the J gene lost 3 bases, with 5 bases spanning the gap. In nucleotides, the CDR3 is TGTGCCAGCAGCGTGGATAAAGAGACCCAGTACTTC. It is translated as CASSVDKETQYF.

The chain links TRBV7-3 to TRBJ2-1, with TRBD2 matching 10 bases. Germline V gene data show CDR1 as SGHTA and CDR2 as FQGTGA. The CDR3 is 16 amino acids. V shed 4 bases and J 7 bases; nucleotides not matched to a gene: 10. Here the CDR3 DNA reads TGTGCCAGCAGCTCGCCCAGGACTAGCGGCACGAATGAGCAGTTCTTC. Residues: CASSSPRTSGTNEQFF.

The chain is built from TRBV19 and TRBJ2-1; the D is unclear. V lost 5 bases to trimming and J lost 5 bases, with 7 bases between them. The CDR3 contains 12 residues. Germline assignment: CDR1 LNHDA and CDR2 SQIVND (reference sequence). CDR3 DNA: TGTGCCAGTAGTCCGAGGAACAATGAGCAGTTCTTC. It translates to CASSPRNNEQFF.

The chain employs TRBV29-1 and TRBJ2-1; D might be TRBD1 (5 bases). Per germline, CDR1 SQVTM and CDR2 ANQGSEA. V was trimmed by 7 bases and J by 6 bases, leaving 10 bases between them. The CDR3 length is 11 residues. CDR3 nucleotide sequence: TGCAGCGAGGGGTCGAGCAATGAGCAGTTCTTC. Amino acids: CSEGSSNEQFF.

V usage is TRBV5-1 and J usage is TRBJ1-2; D not certain. This CDR3 has 15 residues. Looked up from germline, CDR1 is SGHRS and CDR2 is YFSETQ. Between the trimmed V and J ends, which lost 4 bases and 3 bases, there was a span of 16 bases. The CDR3: CASSAADAPHYGYTF. As DNA, the CDR3 is TGCGCCAGCAGCGCAGCTGACGCGCCCCACTATGGCTACACCTTC.

There are a few counts of this clone. This rearrangement joins TRBV19 to TRBJ1-5; perhaps TRBD1 as D (5 bases). This CDR3 is 14 amino acids long. CDR1 is LNHDA, CDR2 SQIVND, per germline (reference sequence). The germline V and J ends were trimmed by 8 bases and 5 bases, with 16 bases remaining between them. DNA of the CDR3: TGTGCCAGTGGCACGGGACGGCTTGATCAGCCCCAGCATTTT. Protein product: CASGTGRLDQPQHF.

The rearrangement links TRBV29-1 to TRBJ1-1, with D possibly being TRBD1 (6 bases). Trimming left V 6 bases short and J 0 bases short, with 11 bases between. There are 13 residues in the CDR3. Germline CDR1 and CDR2: SQVTM and ANQGSEA. This chain's CDR3 is CSVEDSLNTEAFF. Here the CDR3 DNA reads TGCAGCGTCGAGGACAGTTTGAACACTGAAGCTTTCTTT.

This rearrangement joins TRBV2 to TRBJ1-1; D gene uncertain. Trimming pared 6 bases from V and 4 bases from J, leaving 15 bases between. The V gene's germline CDR1 is SNHLY and CDR2 FYNNEI. The CDR3 contains 14 residues. Here the CDR3 DNA reads TGTGCCAGCAGACTCAGCCTGGGAGGCACTGAAGCTTTCTTT. Its translation is CASRLSLGGTEAFF.

This clone has only one observation. V and J are TRBV18 and TRBJ2-2; a weak D match, TRBD1 (6 bases). V was cut by 2 bases and J by 4 bases, with 11 bases left in between. In germline, CDR1 is KGHSH, CDR2 LQKENI. This CDR3 comprises 15 residues. The CDR3 is CASSPTGRSTGELFF. The CDR3 nucleotides read TGTGCCAGCTCACCAACAGGGCGGAGCACCGGGGAGCTGTTTTTT.

This clone has only one observation. This chain joins TRBV25-1 and TRBJ2-7; D is perhaps TRBD1 (7 bases). V lost 11 bases and J 4 bases, leaving 18 bases between the germline ends. The germline V gene encodes CDR1 MGHDK and CDR2 SYGVNS. The CDR3 is made up of 13 amino acids. The CDR3 sequence is CALSPGGSYEQYF. CDR3 in DNA: TGTGCCCTGTCTCCAGGGGGGTCGTACGAGCAGTACTTC.

V gene TRBV27 combines with J gene TRBJ1-1, with 9 nucleotides matching TRBD1. CDR1 and CDR2 from the germline V gene are MNHEY and SMNVEV (reference sequence). V gave up 4 bases and J gave up 5 bases; unmatched junction bases: 5. CDR3 length: 14 residues. DNA of the CDR3: TGTGCCAGCAGTTCACAGGGGGCCGGGACTGAAGCTTTCTTT. This encodes CASSSQGAGTEAFF.

This chain connects TRBV7-8 to TRBJ1-1; TRBD1 matches at 8 bases. Per germline, CDR1 SGHVS and CDR2 FQNEAQ. Trimming cost V 1 base and J 8 bases; bases outside gene matches: 3. The CDR3 sequence is 13 residues long. As DNA, the CDR3 is TGTGCCAGCAGCTTAGAACGACAGGGGGAAGCTTTCTTT. Translating it yields CASSLERQGEAFF.

This chain joins TRBV2 and TRBJ2-1; either TRBD1 or TRBD2 may supply D (6 bases each). The germline V and J ends were trimmed by 8 bases and 8 bases, with 16 bases remaining between them. The CDR3 is made up of 13 amino acids. Germline-derived CDR1 and CDR2 are SNHLY and FYNNEI. CDR3 DNA sequence: TGTGCCAGCTACGGAGGGGGGTTCGATGAGCAGTTCTTC. Protein product: CASYGGGFDEQFF.

As for this clone: At the DNA level, this CDR3 is encoded by other sequences in the same sample as well. The gene calls are TRBV5-1 and TRBJ1-1, with D unclear. V dropped 0 bases and J dropped 1 base, with 7 bases sitting between them. CDR1 SGHRS and CDR2 YFSETQ come from the germline V gene. This CDR3 spans 14 amino acids. The CDR3 sequence is CASSLGAGNTEAFF. The DNA for the CDR3 is TGCGCCAGCAGCTTGGGTGCGGGGAACACTGAAGCTTTCTTT.

The rearrangement joins TRBV14 to TRBJ2-5; no firm D call. Germline V gene sequence: CDR1 SGHDN, CDR2 FVKESK. Trimming pared 3 bases from V and 1 base from J, leaving 6 bases between. The CDR3 has 13 residues. CDR3 region: CASSQAPQETQYF. The CDR3 nucleotides read TGTGCCAGCAGCCAGGCCCCCCAAGAGACCCAGTACTTC. The complete variable domain, with remaining parts taken from reference TRBV14 and TRBJ2-5, reads EAGVTQFPSHSVIEKGQTVTLRCDPISGHDNLYWYRRVMGKEIKFLLHFVKESKQDESGMPNNRFLAERTGGTYSTLKVQPAELEDSGVYFCASSQAPQETQYFGPGTRLLVL.

The chain has TRBV28 and TRBJ1-1; TRBD1 is a possible D gene (6 bases). The CDR3 is 15 residues long. Trimming stripped 2 bases from V and 2 bases from J, with 12 bases between. Per germline, CDR1 MDHEN and CDR2 SYDVKM. The CDR3 reads CASSLGRDINTEAFF. The DNA of the CDR3 is TGTGCCAGCAGTTTAGGCCGGGACATTAACACTGAAGCTTTCTTT.

This clone was picked up one time. The chain joins TRBV29-1 to TRBJ2-3; D remains unclear. Germline-derived CDR1 and CDR2 are SQVTM and ANQGSEA. This CDR3 has 11 amino acids. V lost 6 bases, J lost 2 bases, and 6 bases lay in between. CDR3 nucleotide sequence: TGCAGCGTCGCCATCACAGATACGCAGTATTTT. It yields the protein CSVAITDTQYF.

The sample holds a few counts of this clone. The rearrangement uses TRBV7-9 and TRBJ2-7; D gene uncertain. Trimming removed 2 bases from V and 10 bases from J, with 12 bases in between. The germline V gene encodes CDR1 SEHNR and CDR2 FQNEAQ (reference sequence). The CDR3 is 12 residues long. CDR3 region: CASSLKDGVQYF. The CDR3 DNA reads as TGTGCCAGCAGCTTAAAGGATGGAGTACAGTACTTC.

This chain links TRBV9 with TRBJ2-3; D not certain. Trimming stripped 2 bases from V and 0 bases from J, with 10 bases between. The CDR3 consists of 15 residues. Germline CDR1 is SGDLS and CDR2 is YYNGEE. This CDR3 is CASSVHSTSTDTQYF. In DNA form, the CDR3 reads TGTGCCAGCAGCGTCCACTCCACTAGCACAGATACGCAGTATTTT.

This chain uses TRBV6-2 or TRBV6-3 with TRBJ1-2, with TRBD1 matching over 7 bases. Germline CDR1 is MNHEY and CDR2 is SVGEGT. CDR3 size: 16 residues. The J segment lost 2 bases and the V segment lost 7 bases, leaving 13 bases of the junction unmatched. The CDR3 protein is CASTPQGQRRNYGYTF. The CDR3 region has the DNA TGTGCCAGCACCCCGCAGGGACAGCGAAGAAACTATGGCTACACCTTC.

This chain connects TRBV6-5 to TRBJ1-5; TRBD1 is a possible D gene (6 bases). Germline V gives CDR1 MNHEY, CDR2 SVGAGI. Trimming left V 11 bases short and J 6 bases short, with 23 bases between. CDR3 length: 15 residues. The CDR3: CAVQGTGFNSQPQHF. The CDR3 DNA is TGTGCCGTCCAGGGAACAGGGTTTAACTCTCAGCCCCAGCATTTT.

This chain joins TRBV19 and TRBJ1-1; TRBD1 matches at 8 bases. J was trimmed by 0 bases and V by 5 bases; bases with no gene match: 2. There are 14 residues in the CDR3. Germline V gene sequence: CDR1 LNHDA, CDR2 SQIVND (reference sequence). CDR3 sequence reads: CASSPDRVNTEAFF. As DNA, the CDR3 is TGTGCCAGTAGTCCGGACAGGGTGAACACTGAAGCTTTCTTT.

The chain recombines TRBV28 with TRBJ1-4; 7 bases align to TRBD1. J was trimmed by 7 bases and V by 6 bases; bases with no gene match: 8. The CDR3 length is 14 residues. Germline CDR1 is MDHEN and CDR2 is SYDVKM. This CDR3 is CASSPGQRREKLFF. The CDR3 bases are TGTGCCAGCAGCCCGGGACAGAGGCGTGAAAAACTGTTTTTT.

This clone was found once. In DNA, the CDR3 is TGTGCCAGCTCACCAGTCGAGGGGGGCGAGGCTTTCTTT. It is translated as CASSPVEGGEAFF. The chain links TRBV18 to TRBJ1-1; possibly TRBD1 for D (6 bases). V shed 2 bases and J shed 11 bases, with 15 bases lying between them. The CDR3 has 13 amino acids. CDR1 and CDR2 (germline): KGHSH, LQKENI. The whole variable domain, filled in from reference TRBV18 and TRBJ1-1, reads NAGVMQNPRHLVRRRGQEARLRCSPMKGHSHVYWYRQLPEEGLKFMVYLQKENIIDESGMPKERFSAEFPKEGPSILRIQQVVRGDSAAYFCASSPVEGGEAFFGQGTRLTVV.

V gene TRBV7-8 combines with J gene TRBJ1-1; unclear D gene. This CDR3 has 14 residues. The V and J ends lost 5 bases and 6 bases respectively, with 16 bases between them. Germline lookup yields CDR1 SGHVS and CDR2 FQNEAQ. CDR3 bases: TGTGCCAGCAGCCTGAAAAAGGTGAGCGCTGAAGCTTTCTTT. Translation gives CASSLKKVSAEAFF.

The CDR3 region has the DNA TGTGCCAGCAGTTTGGGACAGCTGGAAGCTTTCTTT. As protein: CASSLGQLEAFF. The rearrangement joins TRBV6-6 to TRBJ1-1, with TRBD1 matching over 7 bases. Germline lookup yields CDR1 MNHNY and CDR2 SVGAGI (reference sequence). V was clipped by 4 bases and J by 8 bases; unmatched bases: 4. This CDR3 region has 12 residues.